The entry below describes one T cell receptor beta chain. Its specificity is unknown. Additional DNA sequences in this sample encode the identical CDR3. The data were obtained in a study of shared clonotypes between healthy human individuals. Evenly divided among several immunoSEQ plates was the genomic DNA of each subset. Replicate PCRs run on sorted subsets employed approximately 200 ng DNA, approximately 30,000 T cell genomes. Measured with immunoSEQ multiplex PCR; TCRdb has only the in-frame clones, and not every one. The sample holds roughly 2.6 million clones; around 90% are singletons and the top ten take 0.14%. Study-wide findings and caveats: Among donors, the sharing of clonotypes was expected to be influenced by sequencing depth.

The CDR3 consists of 14 residues. V was pared by 0 bases and J by 5 bases, with 11 bases between. Per germline, CDR1 SGHRS and CDR2 YFSETQ. The TCR comes from a young man in good health. The sequenced sample consisted of naive CD4+ T cells sorted from blood. Documented subset: CD45RA+ positively selected. This chain uses TRBV5-1 with TRBJ1-2, with TRBD1 as a possible D gene (6 bases). CDR3 coding DNA: TGCGCCAGCAGCTTGGGGCAGGGGCGTTATGGCTACACCTTC. Translating it yields CASSLGQGRYGYTF.